This section outlines one T cell receptor beta chain sequence together with its context. There are many counts of this clonotype. The input lacks base qualities; no much larger clone sits a single base away. This sample is part of a study of T cells after yellow fever vaccination (dated by TCRdb to between 2018 and 2021). Turning to the overall study: Memory subsets (EM, EMRA, CM and Tscm) were sorted on a BD FACS Aria III using CD3, CD45RA, CCR7 and CD95 staining. The SMART-Seq v4 Ultra Low Input RNA kit was used to prepare libraries from fractions with low cell numbers. Memory subsets were sorted on days 0, 15 and 45 and at 18 months following primary vaccination, and on days 0, 15 and 45 following the 30-year booster. Blood samples were taken at several timepoints before and after primary and secondary immunization, and bulk PBMC replicates and cell subsets were isolated. To follow T-cell clones before and after primary and booster YFV17D yellow fever vaccination, bulk TCR alpha and beta repertoires were sequenced over time. The cohort comprised two healthy male donors, one aged 18 to 30 and one aged 30 to 40 years.

On the study overall, not on this receptor specifically: In the sorted memory subsets on day 0, nearly all of the vaccine-responding clonotypes fell below detection. The secondary T-cell response was found to be weaker but faster than the primary response, with a peak reached on day 5 rather than on day 15. Because abundant contaminating clonotypes from the bulk population could be contained in FACS-sorted repertoires, computational filtering was required. After the booster, most of the clones that had expanded following primary vaccination were detected again (96% of CD4 and roughly 88% of CD8), which suggests that memory was broadly maintained. Because the study included only two donors, the extent to which the findings can be generalized is limited. A small fraction of clonotypes appeared in both the CD4 and CD8 compartments, likely as a result of convergent recombination.

The CDR3 spans 14 residues, from the cysteine through the valine. CDR3 DNA only is kept here, 42 bases in frame from base 1. After removal of 5 bases from V and 6 bases from J, the junction retains 7 bases not matched to a gene. The treatment or condition label here, explained by the study, means: live attenuated yellow fever vaccine strain. PBMCs were isolated from peripheral blood using a standard Ficoll-Paque protocol. The RNeasy Micro Kit was used to extract RNA from sorted memory subsets. Sequenced on an Illumina NovaSeq 6000. TCR cDNA was made using 5'RACE template switching, a step that added a universal primer site and unique molecular identifiers. cDNA synthesis was primed from both the TCR alpha and TCR beta constant segments. Libraries were amplified in two PCR steps, with sample barcodes and sequencing adapters added in the second step. Sequencing of libraries was performed on Illumina HiSeq 2500 (2x100 bp) or NovaSeq (2x150 bp). The paper's data handling went like this. Demultiplexing of reads and collapsing into UMI consensus sequences were performed with MIGEC, and V(D)J alignment was carried out with MiXCR. Using edgeR on replicate PBMC samples, clonotypes were called vaccine-responding if FDR was below 0.01 and the log2 fold change was above 5 up to day 15. CD4 or CD8 identity was assigned to each bulk clonotype according to whether the clonotype was present at higher abundance in the sequenced CD4 repertoire or the sequenced CD8 repertoire. Clonotype frequencies in memory subsets were weighted by FACS-sorted cell numbers to estimate each clone's distribution across memory phenotypes. The raw public data were reprocessed by TCRdb itself: fastp quality trimming at Q25, MiXCR clonotype calling, in-frame beta chains only. Rows are unified per CDR3 protein, each entry keeping the most common DNA and genes. In this record, the V and J calls reflect TCRdb's handling and not the investigators' own analysis. This sample gives more than 50,000 distinct CDR3 sequences in total; approximately 6.1% of them show up just once. Together, the top ten hold roughly 28% of the sample.

Recombination linked TRBV12-3 or TRBV12-4 to TRBJ2-7; the junction holds 10 bases that match TRBD1. This sequence was found in a man younger than 35 who received the YFV17D yellow fever vaccine. This material consisted of PBMCs, either bulk or a sorted T-cell subset (CD4+, CD8+, memory, or dextramer-sorted; not recorded which), taken on the day of the yellow fever booster vaccination. The nucleotide sequence reads TGTGCCAGCAGTATGGGACAGGGGACGGGCGAGCAGTACGTC. Its protein reads: CASSMGQGTGEQYV.